This TCR beta chain came from a study of regulatory dendritic cells for organ transplantation. FACS sorted CD4+ or CD8+ T cells into CD45RA+ naive and CD45RO+ memory. Study observations and caveats: Between individuals, the alloreactive memory CD8+ T cell pool differed considerably. Naive T cells showed high diversity, memory cells less, memory CD8+ least.

Sequencing was performed with immunoSEQ multiplex PCR; in TCRdb, only in-frame clones are kept and a portion is missing. Of around 30,000 clones in the sample, approximately 82% were seen once. V lost 7 bases, J lost 14 bases, and 14 bases stayed unmatched. CDR1 SNHLY and CDR2 FYNNEI come from the germline V gene. This CDR3 is 14 amino acids long. This clone was observed a handful of times. Its antigen is not identified. Sequencing was carried out using naive CD4+ T cells from blood. The sample's subset: CD45RA+ naive T cells. The source is a human donor in good health. The gene calls are TRBV2 and TRBJ1-6, with 7 bases aligning to TRBD1. In nucleotides, the CDR3 is TGTGCCAGCAAAGAGGGGCAGGGGGGATCCACCCTCCACTTT. Its translation: CASKEGQGGSTLHF.